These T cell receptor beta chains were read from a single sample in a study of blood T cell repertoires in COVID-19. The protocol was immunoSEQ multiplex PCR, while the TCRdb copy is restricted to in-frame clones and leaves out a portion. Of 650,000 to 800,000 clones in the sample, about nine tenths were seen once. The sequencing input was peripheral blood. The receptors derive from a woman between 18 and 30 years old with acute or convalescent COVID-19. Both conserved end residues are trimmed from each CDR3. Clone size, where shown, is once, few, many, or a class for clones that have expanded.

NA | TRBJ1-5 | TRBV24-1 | ATSGPDRNQPQH
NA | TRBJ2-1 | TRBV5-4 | ASSTGTSGVPPYNEQF
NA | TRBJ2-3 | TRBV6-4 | ASSPTATDTQY
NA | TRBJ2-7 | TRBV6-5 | ASSQGPITYYEQY
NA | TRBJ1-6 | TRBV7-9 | ASSLVGTENSPLH
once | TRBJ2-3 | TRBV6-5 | ASSRGGSEDTQY
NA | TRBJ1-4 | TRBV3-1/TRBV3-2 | ASSQRGGAEKLF
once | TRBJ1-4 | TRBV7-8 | ASSRYQGKREKLF
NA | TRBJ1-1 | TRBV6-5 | ASSYMTGSGTEAF
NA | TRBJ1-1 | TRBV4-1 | ASSQGTGGPNTEAF
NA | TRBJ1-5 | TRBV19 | ASSWGQGGNQPQH
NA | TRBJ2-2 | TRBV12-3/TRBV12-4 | ASSLSRTGELF
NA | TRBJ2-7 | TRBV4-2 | ASSQDPRDLSYEQY
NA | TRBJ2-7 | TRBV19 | AGTGIHDEQY
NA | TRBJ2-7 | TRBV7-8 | ASLDRRQGINEQY
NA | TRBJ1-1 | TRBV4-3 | ASSQDLAGGAEAF
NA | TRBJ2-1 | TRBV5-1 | ASSSTGGFYNEQF
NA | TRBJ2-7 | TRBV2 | ASSGGNEQY
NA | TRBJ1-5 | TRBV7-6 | ASSLGQGPDQPQH
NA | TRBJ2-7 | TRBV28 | ASTTGTSGYEQY
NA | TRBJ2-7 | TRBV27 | ASSSTGPLAYEQY
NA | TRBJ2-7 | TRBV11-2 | ASSPRRGYNEQY
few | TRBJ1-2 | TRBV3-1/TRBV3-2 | ASSHLDRNYGYT
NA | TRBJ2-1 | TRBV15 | ATSRDQGLNNEQF
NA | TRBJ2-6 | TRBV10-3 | AISATKSSGANVLT
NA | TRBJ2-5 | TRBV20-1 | SASQGRGRYQETQY
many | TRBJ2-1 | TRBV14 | ASSVVNEQF
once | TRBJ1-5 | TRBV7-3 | ASSLTEGWPPIPPQH
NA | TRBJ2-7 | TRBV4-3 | ASSPHRDSYEQY
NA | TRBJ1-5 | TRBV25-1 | ASSGTGPSNQPQH
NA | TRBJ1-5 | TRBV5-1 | ASSSTGEGGEPQH
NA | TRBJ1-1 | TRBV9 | ASSVGGDLSQNTEAF
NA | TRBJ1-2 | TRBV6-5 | ASRGRGYNYGYT
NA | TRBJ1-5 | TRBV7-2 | ASSSRGRGQPQH
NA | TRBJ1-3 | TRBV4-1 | ASSQDGQGGAGNTIY
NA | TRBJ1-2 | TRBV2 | ASTVSDLPNYGYT
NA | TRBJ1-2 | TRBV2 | ASRDSIGGYT
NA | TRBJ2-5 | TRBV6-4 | ASPVGASGETQY
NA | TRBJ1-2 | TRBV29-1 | SFGTSNGYT
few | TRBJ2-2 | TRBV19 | ASSKGGSPGELF
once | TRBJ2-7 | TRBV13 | ASSTMGRTYEQY